What follows are 20 T cell receptor beta chains derived from one specimen sequenced in a study of control samples from healthy donors and cancer patients. Assay used: immunoSEQ multiplex PCR; TCRdb lists only in-frame clones, some missing. The profile shows approximately 140,000 clones, around nine tenths of them singletons. Sequencing was performed on PBMCs. The receptors come from a man aged 50-59 years with head and neck cancer.

This clone was recorded once. This chain connects TRBV5-1 to TRBJ2-3, with 9 positions matching TRBD2. The trim removed 5 bases at V and 1 base at J, leaving 5 bases unmatched. Germline CDR1 SGHRS, CDR2 YFSETQ. CDR3 length equals 15 residues. CDR3 region: CASSSSGVGTDTQYF. The CDR3 nucleotides read TGCGCCAGCAGTTCTAGCGGGGTCGGCACAGATACGCAGTATTTT.

Concerning this clone itself: One end of the junction is discordant with germline, which a read error may explain. The rearrangement joins TRBV5-8 to TRBJ2-5, with 11 bases fitting TRBD2. The CDR3 runs to 13 residues. The V gene's germline CDR1 is SGHTS and CDR2 YDEGEE. The CDR3 here is CASSKGLADRVNF. For the CDR3, the DNA is TGTGCCAGCAGCAAGGGACTAGCGGACCGGGTGAACTTC. The variable domain in full, completed from reference TRBV5-8 and TRBJ2-5, reads EAGVTQSPTHLIKTRGQQATLRCSPISGHTSVYWYQQALGLGLQFLLWYDEGEERNRGNFPPRFSGRQFPNYSSELNVNALELEDSALYLCASSKGLADRVNFGPGTRLLVL.

The genes are TRBV6-5 and TRBJ1-5; D unclear. The V gene's germline CDR1 is MNHEY and CDR2 SVGAGI. The CDR3 extends over 13 amino acids. V lost 8 bases and J 3 bases, leaving 11 bases between the germline ends. The chain's CDR3 is CASGRELNQPQHF. The DNA of the CDR3 is TGTGCCAGCGGTCGGGAGCTCAATCAGCCCCAGCATTTT.

The V and J genes are TRBV10-3 and TRBJ1-5; D is unclear. Per the germline V gene, CDR1 is ENHRY and CDR2 is SYGVKD. Trimming cost V 0 bases and J 3 bases, with 15 bases left between them. There are 17 residues in the CDR3. The CDR3 bases are TGTGCCATCAGTGAGTCGACGGCGGGCCCGAACAATCAGCCCCAGCATTTT. Encoded protein: CAISESTAGPNNQPQHF.

The chain carries TRBV27 and TRBJ2-3, with TRBD1 matching 8 bases. CDR3 size: 13 residues. The germline V gene encodes CDR1 MNHEY and CDR2 SMNVEV (reference sequence). The V gene end was trimmed by 8 bases and the J gene end by 4 bases; junction bases not matched to a gene: 5. The CDR3 nucleotides are TGTGCCAGCGCCGACAGGGGTCCAGATACGCAGTATTTT. Translated, it gives CASADRGPDTQYF.

The V call is TRBV2, the J call TRBJ1-1; D uncertain. Germline V CDR1 and CDR2: SNHLY, FYNNEI. V lost 8 bases and J lost 0, with 10 bases in between. CDR3 length: 13 amino acids. CDR3 DNA sequence: TGTGCCAGCGGGGAAGGTTTGAACACTGAAGCTTTCTTT. This gives the protein CASGEGLNTEAFF.

This clone was seen a single time. The chain couples TRBV11-3 to TRBJ2-3; the D is unclear. V lost 2 bases, J lost 4 bases, and 7 bases lay in between. Germline CDR1 and CDR2: SGHNT and YENEEA. The CDR3 has 13 amino acids. The CDR3 nucleotides are TGTGCCAGCAGCTTACTTTTCCCAGATACGCAGTATTTT. Protein product: CASSLLFPDTQYF.

The J gene is TRBJ2-7, the V gene TRBV2; D is uncertain. Trimming cost V 8 bases and J 2 bases, with 13 bases left between them. Germline V gene sequence: CDR1 SNHLY, CDR2 FYNNEI. This CDR3 has 13 amino acids. The CDR3 reads CASGKDGPYEQYF. In nucleotides, the CDR3 is TGTGCCAGCGGTAAAGATGGGCCCTACGAGCAGTACTTC.

The chain recombines TRBV5-6 with TRBJ1-2; 7 nucleotides align to TRBD1. Germline CDR1 SGHDT, CDR2 YYEEEE. After removal of 1 base from V and 6 bases from J, the junction contained 3 bases not matched to a gene. This CDR3 has 13 residues. The CDR3 sequence is CASSLRQGDGYTF. The CDR3, as DNA: TGTGCCAGCAGCTTGCGACAGGGCGATGGCTACACCTTC.

V is TRBV6-2 or TRBV6-3 and J is TRBJ2-1; 9 bases agree with TRBD2. The V gene end was trimmed by 2 bases and the J gene end by 7 bases; junction bases not matched to a gene: 9. Germline lookup yields CDR1 MNHEY and CDR2 SVGEGT. The CDR3 consists of 16 residues. The CDR3 is CASSYRAGGGANEQFF. The CDR3 DNA reads as TGTGCCAGCAGTTACCGGGCGGGCGGGGGGGCAAATGAGCAGTTCTTC.

The chain is built from TRBV6-6 and TRBJ2-7; D is unresolved. This CDR3 spans 13 amino acids. Germline assignment: CDR1 MNHNY and CDR2 SVGAGI (reference sequence). V was shortened by 6 bases and J by 6 bases, with 15 bases between the two germline ends. The CDR3 loop reads CASSLGRVGEQYF. In nucleotides, the CDR3 is TGTGCCAGCAGCCTAGGAAGGGTTGGCGAGCAGTACTTC.

V gene TRBV12-3 or TRBV12-4 combines with J gene TRBJ2-1; D not certain. The V end was cut by 1 base, the J end by 8 bases, with 6 bases between. The CDR3 runs 12 residues. This CDR3 is CASSLEVHEQFF. Written as DNA, the CDR3 is TGTGCCAGCAGTTTAGAGGTCCATGAGCAGTTCTTC.

The chain has TRBV6-5 and TRBJ2-1; no definite D call. Germline lookup yields CDR1 MNHEY and CDR2 SVGAGI. This CDR3 has 16 amino acids. Trimming pared 4 bases from V and 0 bases from J, leaving 13 bases between. This CDR3 is CASSFDGLSSYNEQFF. The CDR3 DNA reads TGTGCCAGCAGTTTTGACGGGCTGAGCTCCTACAATGAGCAGTTCTTC.

The V gene is TRBV18, the J gene TRBJ2-1; tentative D call: TRBD1 (6 bases). Germline lookup yields CDR1 KGHSH and CDR2 LQKENI. This CDR3 spans 15 amino acids. V lost 4 bases and J 4 bases, leaving 14 bases between the germline ends. For the CDR3, the DNA is TGTGCCAGCTCACTAGACAGGTTAAATTACAATGAGCAGTTCTTC. Amino acid sequence: CASSLDRLNYNEQFF.

The rearrangement links TRBV27 to TRBJ2-5, with no clear D. Looked up from germline, CDR1 is MNHEY and CDR2 is SMNVEV (reference sequence). The CDR3 spans 12 residues. Trimming cost V 2 bases and J 5 bases, with 6 bases left between them. In nucleotides, the CDR3 is TGTGCCAGCAGTTTACCAGCGGAGACCCAGTACTTC. Translating it yields CASSLPAETQYF.

The rearrangement uses TRBV5-5 and TRBJ2-1; possibly TRBD1 for D (5 bases). Germline V gives CDR1 SGHKS, CDR2 YYEKEE (reference sequence). CDR3 size: 13 residues. Trimming pared 3 bases from V and 3 bases from J, leaving 7 bases between. Here the CDR3 DNA reads TGTGCCAGCAGCTGGACACTCTACAATGAGCAGTTCTTC. Translation: CASSWTLYNEQFF.

V and J are TRBV7-9 and TRBJ1-1; no clear D gene. V was shortened by 7 bases and J by 4 bases, with 10 bases between the two germline ends. The CDR3 is made up of 12 amino acids. Per the germline V gene, CDR1 is SEHNR and CDR2 is FQNEAQ (reference sequence). CDR3 loop: CASTPLVTEAFF. In nucleotides, the CDR3 is TGTGCCAGCACCCCGTTGGTCACTGAAGCTTTCTTT.

The rearrangement links TRBV19 to TRBJ2-1; D may correspond to TRBD1 or TRBD2 (6 bases each). V dropped 1 base and J dropped 7 bases, with 14 bases sitting between them. The germline CDR1 and CDR2 sequences are LNHDA and SQIVND (reference sequence). The CDR3 covers 15 residues. CDR3 in DNA: TGTGCCAGTAGTATAGCTTTCGAAGGGGGGAATGAGCAGTTCTTC. Translated, it gives CASSIAFEGGNEQFF.

J is TRBJ1-6 and V is TRBV7-2; D is undetermined. The CDR3 runs to 14 residues. From germline, CDR1 is SGHTA and CDR2 FQGNSA. Trimming took 1 base from V and 17 from J, leaving 18 bases between them. The CDR3 reads CASSLGGPVPAFHF. The CDR3 region has the DNA TGTGCCAGCAGCTTAGGAGGTCCGGTCCCGGCCTTCCACTTT.

The chain recombines TRBV14 with TRBJ2-3, with a possible D match to TRBD2 (6 bases). The V end lost 3 bases, the J end lost 4 bases, and 14 bases lay between the germline ends. The germline gives CDR1 SGHDN, CDR2 FVKESK. The CDR3 is 15 amino acids. The CDR3 DNA follows: TGTGCCAGCAGCCAGACTAGTTTATTGGCAGATACGCAGTATTTT. Its protein product is CASSQTSLLADTQYF.